What follows is one TCR beta chain and its context. These data belong to a study of cytomegalovirus exposure and HLA in healthy donors. With 60 Vbeta and 13 Jbeta primers, the PCR was carried out. Assay: immunoSEQ multiplex PCR; the TCRdb copy retains only in-frame clones and omits some. The table includes about 130,000 clones, around three quarters detected once. Germline trimming cut 6 bases from V and 4 bases from J; bases unmatched to any gene: 6. The CDR3 spans 14 residues. Germline CDR1 SNHLY, CDR2 FYNNEI. J is TRBJ1-3 and V is TRBV2, with TRBD1 matching over 7 bases. This clonotype was obtained from a female donor in good health and CMV-seronegative. The sample was PBMCs. The CDR3 protein is CASRETGVGNTIYF. The CDR3 region has the DNA TGTGCCAGCAGGGAAACAGGGGTGGGAAACACCATATATTTT.